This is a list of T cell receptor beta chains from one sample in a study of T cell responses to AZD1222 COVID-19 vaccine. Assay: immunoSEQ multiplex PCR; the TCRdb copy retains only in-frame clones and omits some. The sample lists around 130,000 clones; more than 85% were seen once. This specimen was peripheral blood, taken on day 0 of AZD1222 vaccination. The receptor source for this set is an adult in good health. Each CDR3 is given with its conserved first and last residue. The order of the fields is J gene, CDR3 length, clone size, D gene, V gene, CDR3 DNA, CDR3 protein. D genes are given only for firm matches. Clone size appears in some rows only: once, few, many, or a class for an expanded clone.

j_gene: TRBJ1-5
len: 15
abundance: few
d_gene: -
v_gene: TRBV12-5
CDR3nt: TGTGCTAGTGCCCCGGGAGGGACTAGCAATCAGCCCCAGCATTTT
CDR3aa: CASAPGGTSNQPQHF

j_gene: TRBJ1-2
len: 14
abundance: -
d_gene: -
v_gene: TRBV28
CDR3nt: TGTGCCAGCAGTATTCAGGGGAGGAACTATGGCTACACCTTC
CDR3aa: CASSIQGRNYGYTF

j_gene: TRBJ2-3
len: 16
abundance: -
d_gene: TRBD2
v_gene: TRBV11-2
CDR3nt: TGTGCCAGCAGCCAATTTACTAGCGGGGGCACAGATACGCAGTATTTT
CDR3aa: CASSQFTSGGTDTQYF

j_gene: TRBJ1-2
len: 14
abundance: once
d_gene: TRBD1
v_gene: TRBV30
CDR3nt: TGTGCCTGGACCCCGGGACAGGGGTGGGATGGCTACACCTTC
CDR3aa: CAWTPGQGWDGYTF

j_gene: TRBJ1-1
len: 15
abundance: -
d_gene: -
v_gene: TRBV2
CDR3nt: TGTGCCAGCTTAATACAGGAGGGCTTGAACACTGAAGCTTTCTTT
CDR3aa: CASLIQEGLNTEAFF

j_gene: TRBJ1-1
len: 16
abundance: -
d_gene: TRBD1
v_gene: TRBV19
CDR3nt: TGTGCCAGTAGTAGGGGGGACAGAGAACTGAACACTGAAGCTTTCTTT
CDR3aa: CASSRGDRELNTEAFF

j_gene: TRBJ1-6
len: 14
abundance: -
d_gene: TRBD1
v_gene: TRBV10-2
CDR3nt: TGCGCCAGCAGTGCGGGACAGGGGAATTCACCCCTCCACTTT
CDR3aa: CASSAGQGNSPLHF

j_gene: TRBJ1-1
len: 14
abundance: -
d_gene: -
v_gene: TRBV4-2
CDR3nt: TGTGCCAGCAGCCCTCAGCTGATGAACACTGAAGCTTTCTTT
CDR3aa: CASSPQLMNTEAFF

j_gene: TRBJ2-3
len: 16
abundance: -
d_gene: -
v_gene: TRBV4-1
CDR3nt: TGCGCCAGCAGCCCCACCGGCGGGGATGCGACAGATACGCAGTATTTT
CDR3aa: CASSPTGGDATDTQYF

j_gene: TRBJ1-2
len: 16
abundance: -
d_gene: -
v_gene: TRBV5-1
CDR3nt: TGCGCCAGCAGCTTGAGTGAATTGAGGGGGGCGTTTGGCTACACCTTC
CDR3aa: CASSLSELRGAFGYTF

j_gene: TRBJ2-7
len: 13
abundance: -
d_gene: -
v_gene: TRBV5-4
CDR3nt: TGTGCCAGCAGCTTGGCACTAGTAGCCGAGCAGTACTTC
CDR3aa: CASSLALVAEQYF

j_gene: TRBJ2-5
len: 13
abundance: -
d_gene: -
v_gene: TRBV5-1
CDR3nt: TGCGCCAGCAGCCCCGTCGGGGGAGAGACCCAGTACTTC
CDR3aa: CASSPVGGETQYF

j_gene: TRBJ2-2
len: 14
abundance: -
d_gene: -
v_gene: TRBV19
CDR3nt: TGTGCCAGTAGTATATGGGGGTCTGGTGGGGAGCTGTTTTTT
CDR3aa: CASSIWGSGGELFF

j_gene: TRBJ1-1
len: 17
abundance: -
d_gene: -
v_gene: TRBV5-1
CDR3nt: TGCGCCAGCAGCTTGGGGTTTCGTCGTACGACGAACACTGAAGCTTTCTTT
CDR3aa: CASSLGFRRTTNTEAFF

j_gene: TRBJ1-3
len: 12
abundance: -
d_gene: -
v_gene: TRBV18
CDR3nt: TGTGCCAGCTCACCGCCCGGAAACACCATATATTTT
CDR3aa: CASSPPGNTIYF

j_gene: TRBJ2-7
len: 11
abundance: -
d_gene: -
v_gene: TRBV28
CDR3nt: TGTGCCAGCAGTCCAAAGAAACGGCAGTACTTC
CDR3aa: CASSPKKRQYF

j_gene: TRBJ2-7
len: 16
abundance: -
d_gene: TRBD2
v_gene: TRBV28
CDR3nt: TGTGCCAGCAGTTTCACCAGCGGGAGGGCGTTGTACGAGCAGTACTTC
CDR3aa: CASSFTSGRALYEQYF

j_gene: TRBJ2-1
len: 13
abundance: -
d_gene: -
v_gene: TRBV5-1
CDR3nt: TGCGCCAGCAGCTTGGTTCCTAACAATGAGCAGTTCTTC
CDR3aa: CASSLVPNNEQFF

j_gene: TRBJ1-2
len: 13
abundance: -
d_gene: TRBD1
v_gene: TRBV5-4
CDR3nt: TGTGCCAGCAGCACGGGACAGATCTATGGCTACACCTTC
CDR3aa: CASSTGQIYGYTF

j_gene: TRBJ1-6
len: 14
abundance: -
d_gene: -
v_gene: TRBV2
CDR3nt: TGTGCCAGCAGTGGGAGACAGGAGTCATCACCCCTCCACTTT
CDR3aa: CASSGRQESSPLHF

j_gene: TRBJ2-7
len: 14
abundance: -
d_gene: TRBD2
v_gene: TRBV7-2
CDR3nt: TGTGCCAGCAGCGCGAGGACTAGCACCAACGAGCAGTACTTC
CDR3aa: CASSARTSTNEQYF

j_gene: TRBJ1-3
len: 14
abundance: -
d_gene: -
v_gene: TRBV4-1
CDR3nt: TGCGCCAGCAGCCACAACAGGCCCGGAAACACCATATATTTT
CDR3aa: CASSHNRPGNTIYF

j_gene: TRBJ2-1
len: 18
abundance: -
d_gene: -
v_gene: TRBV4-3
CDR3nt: TGCGCCAGCAGCCAAGATCGGCCCGGACCCGGTGTTTCCAATGAGCAGTTCTTC
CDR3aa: CASSQDRPGPGVSNEQFF

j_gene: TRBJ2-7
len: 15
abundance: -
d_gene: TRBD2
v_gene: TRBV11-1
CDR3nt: TGTGCCAGCAGTCCTCTAGCGGGGTCTACCTACGAGCAGTACTTC
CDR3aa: CASSPLAGSTYEQYF

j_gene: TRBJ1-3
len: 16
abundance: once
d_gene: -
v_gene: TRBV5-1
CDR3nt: TGCGCCAGCAGCTTGTTTACCATAAAGGAAGGAAACACCATATATTTT
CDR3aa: CASSLFTIKEGNTIYF

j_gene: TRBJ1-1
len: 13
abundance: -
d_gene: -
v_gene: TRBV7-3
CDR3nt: TGTGCCAGCAGCTTAGCGGTCGACACTGAAGCTTTCTTT
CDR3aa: CASSLAVDTEAFF

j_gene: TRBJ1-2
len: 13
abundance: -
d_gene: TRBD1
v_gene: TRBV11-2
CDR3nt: TGTGCCAGCAGTTATGGGACAGGATATGGCTACACCTTC
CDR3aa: CASSYGTGYGYTF

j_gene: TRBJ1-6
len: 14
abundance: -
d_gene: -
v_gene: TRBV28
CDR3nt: TGTGCCAGCAGTCCCCTCTACGGGAATTCACCCCTCCACTTT
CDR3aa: CASSPLYGNSPLHF

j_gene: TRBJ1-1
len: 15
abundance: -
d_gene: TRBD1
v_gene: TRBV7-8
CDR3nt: TGTGCCAGCAGCCCACGACGTTTAGGGGGCTCTGAAGCTTTCTTT
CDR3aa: CASSPRRLGGSEAFF

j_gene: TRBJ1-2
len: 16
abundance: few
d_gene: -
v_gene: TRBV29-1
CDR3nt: TGCAGCGTTGAGCATGGGCAGGATACGTCTCTCTATGGCTACACCTTC
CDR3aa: CSVEHGQDTSLYGYTF

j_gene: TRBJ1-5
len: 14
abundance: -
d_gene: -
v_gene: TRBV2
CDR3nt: TGTGCCAGCAGTGCCGACGGTCGCAATCAGCCCCAGCATTTT
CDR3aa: CASSADGRNQPQHF

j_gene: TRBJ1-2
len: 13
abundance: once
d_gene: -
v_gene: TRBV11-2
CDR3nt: TGTGCCAGCAGCCTAGGAACAGGGAACGGCTACACCTTC
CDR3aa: CASSLGTGNGYTF

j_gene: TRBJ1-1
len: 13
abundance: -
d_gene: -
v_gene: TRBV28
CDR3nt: TGTGCCAGCACTAGGACTGAGAACACTGAAGCTTTCTTT
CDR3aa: CASTRTENTEAFF

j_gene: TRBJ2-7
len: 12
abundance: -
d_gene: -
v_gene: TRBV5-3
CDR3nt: TGTGCCAGAAGCCCGCAGACCTACGAGCAGTACTTC
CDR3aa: CARSPQTYEQYF

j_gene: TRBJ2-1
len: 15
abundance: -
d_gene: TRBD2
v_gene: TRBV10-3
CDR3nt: TGTGCCATCAGTGGGACTAGCGGGAGTTTGCATGAGCAGTTCTTC
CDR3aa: CAISGTSGSLHEQFF

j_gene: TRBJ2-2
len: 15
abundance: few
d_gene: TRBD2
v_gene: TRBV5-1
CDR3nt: TGCGCCAGCAGACCGACTAGCGGGAGTACCGGGGAGCTGTTTTTT
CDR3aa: CASRPTSGSTGELFF

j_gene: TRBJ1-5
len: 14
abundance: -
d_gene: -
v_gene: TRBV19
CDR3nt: TGTGCCAGTAAGGATAAAGATTACAATCAGCCCCAGCATTTT
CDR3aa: CASKDKDYNQPQHF

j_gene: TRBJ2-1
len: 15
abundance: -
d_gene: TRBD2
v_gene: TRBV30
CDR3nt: TGTGCCTGGACCCCCCCTAGCGGCTCCTACAATGAGCAGTTCTTC
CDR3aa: CAWTPPSGSYNEQFF

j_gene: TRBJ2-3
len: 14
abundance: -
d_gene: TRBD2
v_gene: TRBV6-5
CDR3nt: TGTGCCAGCAGTTTCGGGGGAGGGGTAGATACGCAGTATTTT
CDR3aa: CASSFGGGVDTQYF

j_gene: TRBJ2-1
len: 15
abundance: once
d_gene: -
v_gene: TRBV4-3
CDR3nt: TGCGCCAGCAGCCAAGGATCCCCCAGCGGCAATGAGCAGTTCTTC
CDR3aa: CASSQGSPSGNEQFF

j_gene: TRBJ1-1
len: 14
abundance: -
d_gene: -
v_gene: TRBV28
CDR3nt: TGTGCCAGCAGCACTGGTTTCATGAACACTGAAGCTTTCTTT
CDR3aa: CASSTGFMNTEAFF

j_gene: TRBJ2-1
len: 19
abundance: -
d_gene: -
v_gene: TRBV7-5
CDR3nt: TGTGCCAGAAGCTTATCGTGGACAGGGGGCAAGGGGCCTCCCAATGAGCAGTTCTTC
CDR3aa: CARSLSWTGGKGPPNEQFF

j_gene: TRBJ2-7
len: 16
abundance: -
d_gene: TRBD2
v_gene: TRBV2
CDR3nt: TGTGCCAGCAGAGGGACTAGCGGGAGTGGCTCCTACGAGCAGTACTTC
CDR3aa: CASRGTSGSGSYEQYF

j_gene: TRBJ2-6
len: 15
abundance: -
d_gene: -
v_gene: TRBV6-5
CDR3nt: TGTGCCAGCAGAACGACTAGTTCTGGGGCCAACGTCCTGACTTTC
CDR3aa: CASRTTSSGANVLTF

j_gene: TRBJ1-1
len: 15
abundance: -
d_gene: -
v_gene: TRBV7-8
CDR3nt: TGTGCCAGCAGCTTAGCCGTGCATTTGAACACTGAAGCTTTCTTT
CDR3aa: CASSLAVHLNTEAFF

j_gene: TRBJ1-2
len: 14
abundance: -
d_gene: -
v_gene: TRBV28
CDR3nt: TGTGCCTCGAAGGTTCCCGGGGTGATAGGTGGCTACACCTTC
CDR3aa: CASKVPGVIGGYTF